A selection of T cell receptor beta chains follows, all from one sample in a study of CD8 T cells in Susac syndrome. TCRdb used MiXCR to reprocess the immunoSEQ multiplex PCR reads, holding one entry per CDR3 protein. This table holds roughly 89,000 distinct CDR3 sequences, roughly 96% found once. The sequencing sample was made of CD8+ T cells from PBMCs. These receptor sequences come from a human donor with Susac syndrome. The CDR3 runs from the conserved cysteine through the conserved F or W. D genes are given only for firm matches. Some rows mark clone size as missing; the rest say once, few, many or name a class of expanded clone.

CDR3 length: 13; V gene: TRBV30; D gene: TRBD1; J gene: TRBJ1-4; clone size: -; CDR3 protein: CAWSRGGDEKLFF; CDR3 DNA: TGTGCCTGGAGTAGAGGGGGCGATGAAAAACTGTTTTTT
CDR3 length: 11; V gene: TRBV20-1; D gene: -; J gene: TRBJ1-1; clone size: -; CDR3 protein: CSARRITEAFF; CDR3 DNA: TGCAGTGCTAGGCGTATCACTGAAGCTTTCTTT
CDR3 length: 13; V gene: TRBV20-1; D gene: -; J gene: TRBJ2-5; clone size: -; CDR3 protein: CSASLRLQETQYF; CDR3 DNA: TGCAGTGCTAGTTTGCGGCTCCAAGAGACCCAGTACTTC
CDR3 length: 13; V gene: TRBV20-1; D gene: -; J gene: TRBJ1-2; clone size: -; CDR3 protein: CSARDGANYGYTF; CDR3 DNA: TGCAGTGCTAGGGACGGCGCTAACTATGGCTACACCTTC
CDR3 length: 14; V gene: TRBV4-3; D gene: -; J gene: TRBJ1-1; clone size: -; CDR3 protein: CASSQSPLGTEAFF; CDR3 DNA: TGCGCCAGCAGCCAGAGTCCCTTGGGGACTGAAGCTTTCTTT
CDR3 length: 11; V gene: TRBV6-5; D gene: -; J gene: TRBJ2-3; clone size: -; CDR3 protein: CASRGPIGQYF; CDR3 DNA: TGTGCCAGCAGAGGACCTATAGGGCAGTATTTT
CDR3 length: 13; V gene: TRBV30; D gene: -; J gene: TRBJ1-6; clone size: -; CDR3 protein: CAWSVGYNSPLHF; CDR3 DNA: TGTGCCTGGAGTGTGGGTTATAATTCACCCCTCCACTTT
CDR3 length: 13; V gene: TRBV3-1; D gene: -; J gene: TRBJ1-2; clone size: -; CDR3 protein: CASSQGPTWGYTF; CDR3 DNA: TGTGCCAGCAGCCAAGGTCCCACGTGGGGCTACACCTTC
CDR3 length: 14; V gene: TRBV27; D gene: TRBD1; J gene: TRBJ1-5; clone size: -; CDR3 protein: CASRGQGFNQPQHF; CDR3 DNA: TGTGCCAGCAGGGGACAGGGGTTCAATCAGCCCCAGCATTTT
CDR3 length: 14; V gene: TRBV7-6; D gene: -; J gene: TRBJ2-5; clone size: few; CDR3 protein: CASSLGGPQETQYF; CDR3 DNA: TGTGCCAGCAGCTTAGGAGGCCCACAAGAGACCCAGTACTTC
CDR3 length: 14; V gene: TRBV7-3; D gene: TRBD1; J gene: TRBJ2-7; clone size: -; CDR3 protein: CASSLRVRGHEQYF; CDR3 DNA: TGTGCCAGCAGCTTACGGGTGAGGGGGCACGAGCAGTACTTC
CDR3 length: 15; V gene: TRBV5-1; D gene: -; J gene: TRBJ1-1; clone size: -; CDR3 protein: CASSLAPGRDTEAFF; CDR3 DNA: TGCGCCAGCAGCTTGGCCCCAGGGCGGGACACTGAAGCTTTCTTT
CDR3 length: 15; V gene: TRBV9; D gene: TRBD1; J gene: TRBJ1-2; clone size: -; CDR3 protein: CASSVRTGESSGYTF; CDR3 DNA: TGTGCCAGCAGCGTACGGACAGGGGAATCTTCTGGCTACACCTTC
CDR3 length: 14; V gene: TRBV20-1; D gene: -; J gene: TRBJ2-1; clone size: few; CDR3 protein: CSATPPQRSNEQFF; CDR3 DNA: TGCAGTGCTACCCCGCCCCAGCGAAGCAATGAGCAGTTCTTC
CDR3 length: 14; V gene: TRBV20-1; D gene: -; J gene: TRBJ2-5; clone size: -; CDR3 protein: CSAGGTPQSETQYF; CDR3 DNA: TGCAGTGCTGGCGGTACTCCTCAATCGGAGACCCAGTACTTC
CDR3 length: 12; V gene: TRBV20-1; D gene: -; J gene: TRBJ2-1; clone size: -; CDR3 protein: CSASPSYNEQFF; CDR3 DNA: TGCAGTGCTAGCCCCTCTTACAATGAGCAGTTCTTC
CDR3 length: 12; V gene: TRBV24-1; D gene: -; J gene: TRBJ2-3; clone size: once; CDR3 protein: CATRSSTDTQYF; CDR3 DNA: TGTGCCACCCGTAGTAGCACAGATACGCAGTATTTT